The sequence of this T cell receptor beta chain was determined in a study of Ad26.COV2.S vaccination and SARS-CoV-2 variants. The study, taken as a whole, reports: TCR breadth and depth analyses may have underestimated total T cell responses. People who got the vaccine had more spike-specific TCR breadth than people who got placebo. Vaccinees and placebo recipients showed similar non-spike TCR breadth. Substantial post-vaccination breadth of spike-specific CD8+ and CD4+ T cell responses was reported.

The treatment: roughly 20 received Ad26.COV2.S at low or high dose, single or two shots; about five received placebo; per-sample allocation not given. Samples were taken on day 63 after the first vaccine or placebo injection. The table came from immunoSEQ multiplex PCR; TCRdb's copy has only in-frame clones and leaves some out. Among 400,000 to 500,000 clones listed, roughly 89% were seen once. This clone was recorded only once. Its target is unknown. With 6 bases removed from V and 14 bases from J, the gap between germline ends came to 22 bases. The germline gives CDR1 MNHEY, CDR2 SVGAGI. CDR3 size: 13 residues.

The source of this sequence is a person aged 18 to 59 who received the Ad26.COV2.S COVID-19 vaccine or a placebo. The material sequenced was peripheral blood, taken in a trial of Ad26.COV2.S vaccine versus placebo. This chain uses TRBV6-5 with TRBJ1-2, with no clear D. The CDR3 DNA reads TGTGCCAGCAGCCGCTATGTCGGTACAGTACCTACCTTC. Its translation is CASSRYVGTVPTF.